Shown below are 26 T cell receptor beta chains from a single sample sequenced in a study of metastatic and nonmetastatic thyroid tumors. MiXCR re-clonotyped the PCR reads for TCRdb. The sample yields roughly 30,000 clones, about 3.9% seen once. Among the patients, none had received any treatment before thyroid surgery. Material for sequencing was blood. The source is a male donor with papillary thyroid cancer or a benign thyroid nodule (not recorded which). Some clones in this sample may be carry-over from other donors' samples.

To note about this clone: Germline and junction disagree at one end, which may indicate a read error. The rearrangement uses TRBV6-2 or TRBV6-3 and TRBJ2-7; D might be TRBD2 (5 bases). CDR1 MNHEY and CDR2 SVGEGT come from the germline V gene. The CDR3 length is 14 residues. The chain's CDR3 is CASIYEAGNYEQYF. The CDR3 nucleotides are TGTGCCAGCATTTACGAGGCGGGCAACTACGAGCAGTACTTC.

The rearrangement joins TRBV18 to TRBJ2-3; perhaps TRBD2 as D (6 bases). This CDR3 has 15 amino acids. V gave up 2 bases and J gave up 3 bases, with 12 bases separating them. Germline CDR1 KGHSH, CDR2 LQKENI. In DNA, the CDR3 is TGTGCCAGCTCACCATCGGGGGAGAGGACAGATACGCAGTATTTT. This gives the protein CASSPSGERTDTQYF. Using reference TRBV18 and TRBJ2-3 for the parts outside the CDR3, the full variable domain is NAGVMQNPRHLVRRRGQEARLRCSPMKGHSHVYWYRQLPEEGLKFMVYLQKENIIDESGMPKERFSAEFPKEGPSILRIQQVVRGDSAAYFCASSPSGERTDTQYFGPGTRLTVL.

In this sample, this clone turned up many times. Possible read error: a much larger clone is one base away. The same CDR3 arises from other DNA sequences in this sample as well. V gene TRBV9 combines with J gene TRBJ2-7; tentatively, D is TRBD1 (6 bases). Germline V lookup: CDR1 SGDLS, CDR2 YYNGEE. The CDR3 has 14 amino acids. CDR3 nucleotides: TGTGCAAGCAGCCTTACGACAGGCTCCTACGAGCAGTACTTC. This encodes CASSLTTGSYEQYF.

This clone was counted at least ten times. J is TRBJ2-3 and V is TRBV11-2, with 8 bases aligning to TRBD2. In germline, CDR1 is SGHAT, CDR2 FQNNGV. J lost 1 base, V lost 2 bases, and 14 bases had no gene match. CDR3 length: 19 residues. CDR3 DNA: TGTGCCAGCAGCTTAAGCACGGGTTTGAGCGGGGGCCGCACAGATACGCAGTATTTT. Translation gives CASSLSTGLSGGRTDTQYF.

The CDR3, as DNA: TGTGCCAGCAGGGTAAGGAGCCTGGTCTACGAGCAGTACGTC. Translation gives CASRVRSLVYEQYV. The V and J genes are TRBV2 and TRBJ2-7; no clear D. The V and J ends lost 6 bases and 3 bases respectively, with 15 bases between them. The V gene's germline CDR1 is SNHLY and CDR2 FYNNEI. The CDR3 is made up of 14 amino acids.

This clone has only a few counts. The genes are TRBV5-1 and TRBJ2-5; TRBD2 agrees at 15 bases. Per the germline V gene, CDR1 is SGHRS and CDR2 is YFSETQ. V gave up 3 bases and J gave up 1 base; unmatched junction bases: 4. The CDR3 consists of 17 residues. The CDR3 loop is CASSSGLAGGTQETQYF. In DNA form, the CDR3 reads TGCGCCAGCAGCTCGGGACTAGCGGGAGGTACCCAAGAGACCCAGTACTTC.

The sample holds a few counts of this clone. The CDR3 DNA sequence: TGTGCCAGCAGTGAGGGCAGGGCTGGCAATCAGCCCCAGCATTTT. The encoded protein is CASSEGRAGNQPQHF. The chain links TRBV6-1 to TRBJ1-5; a possible D gene is TRBD1 (5 bases). Trimming pared 3 bases from V and 2 bases from J, leaving 11 bases between. CDR3 size: 15 residues. The germline V gene has CDR1 MNHNS and CDR2 SASEGT.

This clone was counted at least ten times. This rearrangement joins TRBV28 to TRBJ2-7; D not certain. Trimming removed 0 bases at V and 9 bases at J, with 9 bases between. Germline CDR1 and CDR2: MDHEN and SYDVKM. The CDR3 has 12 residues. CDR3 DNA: TGTGCCAGCAGTTTATGGCAGGCTGGGCAGTACTTC. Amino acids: CASSLWQAGQYF.

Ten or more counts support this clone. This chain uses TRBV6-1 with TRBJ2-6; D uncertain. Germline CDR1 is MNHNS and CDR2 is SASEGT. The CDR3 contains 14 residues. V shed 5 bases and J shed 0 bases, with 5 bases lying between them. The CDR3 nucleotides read TGTGCCAGCAGTTTGGACTCTGGGGCCAACGTCCTGACTTTC. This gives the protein CASSLDSGANVLTF.

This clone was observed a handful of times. The CDR3 loop is CASSQDGTLYGYTF. CDR3 bases: TGCGCCAGCAGCCAGGACGGGACACTCTATGGCTACACCTTC. The chain is built from TRBV4-1 and TRBJ1-2; a weak D match, TRBD1 (6 bases). CDR1 and CDR2 (germline): MGHRA, YSYEKL. V was cut by 3 bases and J by 4 bases, with 12 bases left in between. The CDR3 length is 14 residues.

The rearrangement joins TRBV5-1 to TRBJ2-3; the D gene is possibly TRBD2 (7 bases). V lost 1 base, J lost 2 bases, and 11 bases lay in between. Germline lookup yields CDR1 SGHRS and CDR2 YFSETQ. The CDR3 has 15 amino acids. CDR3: CASSLRRGATDTQYF. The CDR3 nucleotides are TGCGCCAGCAGCTTGCGACGGGGGGCCACAGATACGCAGTATTTT.

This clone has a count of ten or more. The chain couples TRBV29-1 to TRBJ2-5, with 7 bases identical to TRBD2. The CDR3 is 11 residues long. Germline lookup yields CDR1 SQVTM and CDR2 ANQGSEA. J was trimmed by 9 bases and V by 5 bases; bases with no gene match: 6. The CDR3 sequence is CSVLAEGSQYF. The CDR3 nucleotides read TGCAGCGTTCTAGCGGAGGGGTCCCAGTACTTC. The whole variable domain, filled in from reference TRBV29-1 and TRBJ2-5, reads SAVISQKPSRDICQRGTSLTIQCQVDSQVTMMFWYRQQPGQSLTLIATANQGSEATYESGFVIDKFPISRPNLTFSTLTVSNMSPEDSSIYLCSVLAEGSQYFGPGTRLLVL.

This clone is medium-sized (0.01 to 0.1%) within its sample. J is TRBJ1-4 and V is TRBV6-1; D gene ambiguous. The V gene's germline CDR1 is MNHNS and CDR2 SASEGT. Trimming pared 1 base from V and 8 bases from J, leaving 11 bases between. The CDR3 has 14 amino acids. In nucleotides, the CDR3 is TGTGCCAGCAGTGAAGGGAGCGAGGAGGAAAAACTGTTTTTT. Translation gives CASSEGSEEEKLFF.

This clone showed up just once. CDR3 region: CASLEGISGVSTQYF. CDR3 nucleotide sequence: TGTGCCAGCCTCGAGGGGATTTCAGGGGTCAGTACGCAGTATTTT. The gene calls are TRBV6-1 and TRBJ2-3, with D tentatively TRBD1 (6 bases). Germline CDR1 reads MNHNS; CDR2 reads SASEGT. Trimming stripped 8 bases from V and 8 bases from J, with 23 bases between. This CDR3 is built from 15 residues.

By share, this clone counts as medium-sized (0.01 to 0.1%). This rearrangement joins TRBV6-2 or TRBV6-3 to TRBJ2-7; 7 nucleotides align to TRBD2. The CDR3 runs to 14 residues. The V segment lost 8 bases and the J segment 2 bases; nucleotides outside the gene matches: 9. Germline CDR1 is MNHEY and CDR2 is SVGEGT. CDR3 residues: CASLGAGPTYEQYF. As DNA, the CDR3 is TGTGCCAGCCTGGGAGCGGGGCCGACCTACGAGCAGTACTTC.

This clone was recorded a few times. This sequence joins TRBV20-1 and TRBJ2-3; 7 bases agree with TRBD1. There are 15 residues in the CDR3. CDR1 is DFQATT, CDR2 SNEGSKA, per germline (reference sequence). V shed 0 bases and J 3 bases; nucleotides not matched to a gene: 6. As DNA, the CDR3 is TGCAGTGCTAGAGATTACGGCAGGGGGACAGATACGCAGTATTTT. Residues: CSARDYGRGTDTQYF.

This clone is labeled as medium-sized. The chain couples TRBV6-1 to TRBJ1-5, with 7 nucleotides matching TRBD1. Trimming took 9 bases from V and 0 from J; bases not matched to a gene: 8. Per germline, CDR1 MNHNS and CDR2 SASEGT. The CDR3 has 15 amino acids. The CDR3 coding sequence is TGTGCCAGTGGCGAGGGGGCGGATAGCAATCAGCCCCAGCATTTT. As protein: CASGEGADSNQPQHF.

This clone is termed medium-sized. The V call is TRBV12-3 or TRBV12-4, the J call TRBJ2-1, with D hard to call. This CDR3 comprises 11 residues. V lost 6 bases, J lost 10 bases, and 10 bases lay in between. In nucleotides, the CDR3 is TGTGCCAGCAGGACCAACGGAGAGCAGTTCTTC. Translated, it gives CASRTNGEQFF.

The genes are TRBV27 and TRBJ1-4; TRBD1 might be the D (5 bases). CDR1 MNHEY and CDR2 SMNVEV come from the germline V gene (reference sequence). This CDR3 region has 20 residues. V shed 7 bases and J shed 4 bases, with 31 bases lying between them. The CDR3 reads CASTYGHRGGDKVNNEKLFF. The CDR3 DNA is TGTGCCAGCACTTATGGTCATCGGGGAGGGGATAAGGTAAATAATGAAAAACTGTTTTTT.

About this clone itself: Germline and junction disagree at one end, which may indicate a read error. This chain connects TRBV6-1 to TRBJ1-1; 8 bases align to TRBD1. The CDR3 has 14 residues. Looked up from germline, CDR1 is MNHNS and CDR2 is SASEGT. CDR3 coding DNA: TGTGTCAGCCTAGGACAGGGCATGGGCACTGAAGCTTTCTTT. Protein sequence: CVSLGQGMGTEAFF.

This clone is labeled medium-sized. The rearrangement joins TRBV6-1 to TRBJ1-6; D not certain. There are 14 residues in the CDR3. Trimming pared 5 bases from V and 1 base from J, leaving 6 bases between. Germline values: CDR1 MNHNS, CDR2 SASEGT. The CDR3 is CASSTRSYNSPLHF. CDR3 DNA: TGTGCCAGCAGTACTCGGTCCTATAATTCACCCCTCCACTTT.

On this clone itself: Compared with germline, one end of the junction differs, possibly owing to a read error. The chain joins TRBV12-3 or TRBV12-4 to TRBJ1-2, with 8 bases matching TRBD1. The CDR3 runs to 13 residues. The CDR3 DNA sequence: TGTGCCAGCAGTCCACTGGCAACCGGGGACAGGCGCTTC. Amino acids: CASSPLATGDRRF.

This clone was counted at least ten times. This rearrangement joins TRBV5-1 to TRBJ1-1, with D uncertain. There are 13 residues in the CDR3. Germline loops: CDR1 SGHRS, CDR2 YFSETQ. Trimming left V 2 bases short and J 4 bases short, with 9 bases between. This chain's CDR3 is CASSFARTTEAFF. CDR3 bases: TGCGCCAGCAGCTTCGCGAGGACCACTGAAGCTTTCTTT.

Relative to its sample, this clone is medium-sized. This CDR3 is CASSLGPAPYGYTF. The CDR3 nucleotides read TGTGCCAGCAGTTTGGGACCGGCACCATATGGCTACACCTTC. V and J are TRBV27 and TRBJ1-2; possible D gene TRBD1, 5 bases. V dropped 3 bases and J dropped 5 bases, with 13 bases sitting between them. From germline, CDR1 is MNHEY and CDR2 SMNVEV (reference sequence). The CDR3 contains 14 residues.

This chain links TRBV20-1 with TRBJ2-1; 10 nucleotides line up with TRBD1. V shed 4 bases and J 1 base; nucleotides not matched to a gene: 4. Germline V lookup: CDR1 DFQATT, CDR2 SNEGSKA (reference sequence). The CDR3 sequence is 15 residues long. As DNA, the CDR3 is TGCAGTGCTACCCGGGGACAGGGGTCCTACAATGAGCAGTTCTTC. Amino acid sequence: CSATRGQGSYNEQFF.

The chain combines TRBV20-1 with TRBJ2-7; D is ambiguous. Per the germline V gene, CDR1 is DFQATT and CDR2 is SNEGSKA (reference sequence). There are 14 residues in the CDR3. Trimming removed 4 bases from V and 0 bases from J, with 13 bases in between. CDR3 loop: CSAKDGLSSYEQYF. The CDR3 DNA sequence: TGCAGTGCTAAAGACGGCTTAAGCTCCTACGAGCAGTACTTC.